The following is a T cell receptor (beta chain) sequence with its context. This sample was included in a study of shared clonotypes between healthy human individuals. Positive CCR7 selection of CD45RO-negative cells yielded the naive CD8 cells, and terminally differentiated effector memory CD45RA+ cells were excluded. None of the donors, who were healthy HIV-negative adults, had recently had acute infections or vaccinations. Germline V lookup: CDR1 SNHLY, CDR2 FYNNEI. Trimming shortened V by 3 bases and J by 4 bases, and 12 bases separated the two germline ends. The CDR3 consists of 15 residues. The assay ran at deep level. Produced via immunoSEQ multiplex PCR; TCRdb's table is partial and in-frame only. The table includes some 2.1 million clones, approximately 94% detected once.

Sequencing was performed on naive CD8+ T cells sorted from blood. The V and J genes are TRBV2 and TRBJ2-2; D uncertain. The source is a man younger than 35 in good health. The CDR3: CASSDVAVTTGELFF. In DNA, the CDR3 is TGTGCCAGCAGTGATGTTGCGGTAACCACCGGGGAGCTGTTTTTT.